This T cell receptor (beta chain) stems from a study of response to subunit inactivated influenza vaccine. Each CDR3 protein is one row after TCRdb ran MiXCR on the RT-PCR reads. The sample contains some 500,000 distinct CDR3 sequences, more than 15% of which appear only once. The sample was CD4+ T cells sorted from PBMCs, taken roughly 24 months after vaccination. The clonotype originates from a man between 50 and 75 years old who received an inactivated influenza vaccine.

The CDR3 coding sequence is TGTGCCAGCAGTTCTAGGACAGGTGGGAACTATGGCTACACCTTC. Translated, it gives CASSSRTGGNYGYTF. The gene calls are TRBV12-3 or TRBV12-4 and TRBJ1-2; 7 bases are shared with TRBD1. V dropped 4 bases and J dropped 2; count of bases not matched to a gene: 7. This CDR3 is built from 15 residues.